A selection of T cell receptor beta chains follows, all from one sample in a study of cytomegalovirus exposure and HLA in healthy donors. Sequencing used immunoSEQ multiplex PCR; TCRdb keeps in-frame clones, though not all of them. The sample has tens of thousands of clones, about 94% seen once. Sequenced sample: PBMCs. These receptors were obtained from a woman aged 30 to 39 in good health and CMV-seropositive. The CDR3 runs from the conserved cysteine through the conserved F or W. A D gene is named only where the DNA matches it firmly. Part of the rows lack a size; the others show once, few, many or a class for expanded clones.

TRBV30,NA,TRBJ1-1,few,CAWRLDSEAFF,TGTGCCTGGAGATTAGACTCTGAAGCTTTCTTT
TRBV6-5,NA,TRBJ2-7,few,CATRKDSSYPYEQYF,TGTGCCACCCGAAAGGACAGTTCGTATCCCTACGAGCAGTACTTC
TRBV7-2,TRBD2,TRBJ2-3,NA,CASSGTSGMVDTQYF,TGTGCCAGCAGCGGGACTAGCGGGATGGTAGATACGCAGTATTTT
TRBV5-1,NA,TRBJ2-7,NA,CASSPDSFGQYF,TGCGCCAGCAGCCCGGACAGCTTCGGGCAGTACTTC
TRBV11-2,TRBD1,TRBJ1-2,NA,CASSSLQGYYGYTF,TGTGCCAGCAGCTCTCTACAGGGGTACTATGGCTACACCTTC
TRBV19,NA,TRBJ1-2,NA,CASSMRGTQTNYGYTF,TGTGCCAGTAGTATGAGGGGGACACAGACTAACTATGGCTACACCTTC
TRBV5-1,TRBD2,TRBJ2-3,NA,CASSSGLAGVRSTDTQYF,TGCGCCAGCAGCTCCGGACTAGCGGGAGTGAGGAGCACAGATACGCAGTATTTT
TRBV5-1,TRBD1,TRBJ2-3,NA,CASSLPTGRGDTQYF,TGCGCCAGCAGCTTGCCCACTGGCAGGGGGGATACGCAGTATTTT
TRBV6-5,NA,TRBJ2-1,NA,CATARRAEGEQFF,TGTGCCACAGCCCGAAGGGCCGAGGGTGAGCAGTTCTTC
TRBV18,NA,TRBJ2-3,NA,CASSTGYDTDTQYF,TGTGCCAGCTCCACCGGGTACGACACAGATACGCAGTATTTT
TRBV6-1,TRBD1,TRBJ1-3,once,CASSEGQGAPGNTIYF,TGTGCCAGCAGTGAAGGACAGGGGGCGCCGGGAAACACCATATATTTT
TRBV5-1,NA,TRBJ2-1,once,CASSLASDRYNEQFF,TGCGCCAGCAGCTTGGCTAGCGATCGGTACAATGAGCAGTTCTTC
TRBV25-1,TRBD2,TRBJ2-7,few,CASSGGSSYEQYF,TGTGCCAGCAGTGGCGGGAGCTCCTACGAGCAGTACTTC
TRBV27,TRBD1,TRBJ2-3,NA,CASSFPPGQGAISDTQYF,TGTGCCAGCAGTTTTCCACCGGGACAGGGGGCGATTTCAGATACGCAGTATTTT
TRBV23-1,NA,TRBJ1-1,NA,CASGTTKLEGTEAFF,TGCGCCAGCGGGACAACGAAGTTGGAAGGCACTGAAGCTTTCTTT
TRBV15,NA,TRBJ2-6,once,CATSRDQSGANVLTF,TGTGCCACCAGCAGAGATCAATCTGGGGCCAACGTCCTGACTTTC
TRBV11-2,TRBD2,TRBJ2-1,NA,CASSAGLGAYNEQFF,TGTGCCAGCAGCGCAGGACTAGGGGCGTACAATGAGCAGTTCTTC
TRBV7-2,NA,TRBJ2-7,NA,CASSSPGFRLAYEQYF,TGTGCCAGCAGCTCGCCCGGGTTTCGGCTAGCCTACGAGCAGTACTTC
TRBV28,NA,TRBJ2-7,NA,CASSSLTAYEQYF,TGTGCCAGCAGCTCCCTGACAGCCTACGAGCAGTACTTC
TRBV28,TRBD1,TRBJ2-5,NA,CASSSRLSVGYRGPETQYF,TGTGCCAGCAGTTCACGACTCTCGGTTGGTTACAGGGGTCCAGAGACCCAGTACTTC
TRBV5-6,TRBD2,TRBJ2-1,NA,CASSFLAGEGNEQFF,TGTGCCAGCAGCTTCCTAGCGGGAGAGGGGAATGAGCAGTTCTTC
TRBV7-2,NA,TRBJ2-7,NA,CASSPGWSSYEQYF,TGTGCCAGCAGCCCCGGCTGGAGCTCCTACGAGCAGTACTTC
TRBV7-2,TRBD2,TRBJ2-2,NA,CASSLTSGRAAELFF,TGTGCCAGCAGCTTAACTAGCGGGAGGGCCGCCGAGCTGTTTTTT
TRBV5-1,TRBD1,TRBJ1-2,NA,CASSQDRVKDYGYTF,TGCGCCAGCAGCCAGGACAGGGTAAAAGACTATGGCTACACCTTC
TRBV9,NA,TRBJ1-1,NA,CASSVEGVEYFDTEAFF,TGTGCCAGCAGCGTAGAGGGGGTGGAGTATTTTGACACTGAAGCTTTCTTT
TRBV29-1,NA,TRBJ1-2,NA,CSVETGQYYGYTF,TGCAGCGTTGAGACCGGACAATACTATGGCTACACCTTC
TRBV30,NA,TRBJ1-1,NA,CAWSVTANTEAFF,TGTGCCTGGAGTGTCACTGCGAACACTGAAGCTTTCTTT
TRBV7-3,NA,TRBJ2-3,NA,CASSLAGPADTQYF,TGTGCCAGCAGCTTGGCGGGGCCGGCGGATACGCAGTATTTT
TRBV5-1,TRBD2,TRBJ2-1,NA,CASSLVAGDEQFF,TGCGCCAGCAGCTTGGTAGCGGGCGATGAGCAGTTCTTC
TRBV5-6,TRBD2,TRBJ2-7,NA,CASSPRGGLYEQYF,TGTGCCAGCAGCCCACGGGGGGGCCTCTACGAGCAGTACTTC
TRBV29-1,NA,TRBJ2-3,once,CSFRQVGTDTQYF,TGCAGCTTCCGGCAGGTCGGCACAGATACGCAGTATTTT
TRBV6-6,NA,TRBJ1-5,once,CASSRDRYNQPQHF,TGTGCCAGCAGTCGCGACAGATACAATCAGCCCCAGCATTTT
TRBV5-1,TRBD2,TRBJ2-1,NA,CASSLDPSGPYNEQFF,TGCGCCAGCAGCTTGGATCCTAGCGGACCTTACAATGAGCAGTTCTTC
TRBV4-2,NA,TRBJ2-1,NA,CASSPTWAGTYNEQFF,TGTGCCAGCAGCCCGACTTGGGCGGGAACCTACAATGAGCAGTTCTTC
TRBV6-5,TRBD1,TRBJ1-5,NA,CASSYRGQGHQPQHF,TGTGCCAGCAGTTACCGGGGACAGGGTCATCAGCCCCAGCATTTT
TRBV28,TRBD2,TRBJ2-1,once,CASSNRDYSYNEQFF,TGTGCCAGCAGCAACCGGGACTATAGTTACAATGAGCAGTTCTTC
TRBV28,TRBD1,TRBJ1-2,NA,CASSPGQGSNYGYTF,TGTGCCAGCAGTCCCGGACAGGGATCTAACTATGGCTACACCTTC
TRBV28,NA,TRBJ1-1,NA,CASSPARISQVNTEAFF,TGTGCCAGCAGCCCCGCTCGGATTTCTCAGGTGAACACTGAAGCTTTCTTT
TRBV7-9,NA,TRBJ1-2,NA,CASSLSWGANYGYTF,TGTGCCAGCAGCTTATCTTGGGGAGCTAACTATGGCTACACCTTC
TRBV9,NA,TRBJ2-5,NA,CASSLGLKRETQYF,TGTGCCAGCAGCCTAGGTTTAAAGCGGGAGACCCAGTACTTC
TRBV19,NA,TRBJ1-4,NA,CASSFRRELMNELFF,TGTGCCAGTAGTTTCCGACGGGAACTAATGAATGAACTGTTTTTT
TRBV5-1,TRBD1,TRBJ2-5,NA,CASSTGQGQETQYF,TGCGCCAGCAGCACGGGACAGGGACAAGAGACCCAGTACTTC